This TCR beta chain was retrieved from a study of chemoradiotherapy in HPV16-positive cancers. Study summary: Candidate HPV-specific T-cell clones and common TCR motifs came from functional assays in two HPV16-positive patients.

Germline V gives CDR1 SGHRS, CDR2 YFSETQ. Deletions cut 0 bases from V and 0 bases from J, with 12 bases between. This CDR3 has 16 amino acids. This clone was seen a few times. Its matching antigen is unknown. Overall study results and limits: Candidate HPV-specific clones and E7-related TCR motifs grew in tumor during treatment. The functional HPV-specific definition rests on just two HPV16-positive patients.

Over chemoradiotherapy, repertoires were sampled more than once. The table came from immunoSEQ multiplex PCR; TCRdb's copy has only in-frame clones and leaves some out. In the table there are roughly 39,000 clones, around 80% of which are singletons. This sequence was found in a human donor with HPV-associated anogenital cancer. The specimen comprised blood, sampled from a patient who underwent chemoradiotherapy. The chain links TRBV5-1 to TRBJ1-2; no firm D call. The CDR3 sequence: CASSLVDGSANYGYTF. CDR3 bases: TGCGCCAGCAGCTTGGTCGACGGATCAGCTAACTATGGCTACACCTTC.